Listed below are T cell receptor beta chains from one sample, sequenced in a study of cytomegalovirus exposure and HLA in healthy donors. Clones were sequenced by immunoSEQ multiplex PCR, and TCRdb holds only the in-frame ones, with some missing. This sample carries about 200,000 clones, about 81% of them seen once, and the ten largest clones take around 1.2%. Source material: PBMCs. The receptors derive from a woman under 40 in good health and CMV-seronegative. Each CDR3 is given with its conserved first and last residue. D genes are given only for firm matches. Size values are once, few and many counts, or a class for expanded clones, and some rows have none.

clone size	V gene	J gene	D gene	CDR3 protein	CDR3 DNA
.	TRBV5-4	TRBJ2-2	TRBD2	CASRPQWGGTGELFF	TGTGCCAGCAGACCTCAGTGGGGAGGGACCGGGGAGCTGTTTTTT
.	TRBV10-2	TRBJ2-7	.	CASSEVRSAGEQYF	TGCGCCAGCAGTGAGGTTCGGTCCGCGGGTGAGCAGTACTTC
.	TRBV6-5	TRBJ2-7	.	CASSATGHEQYF	TGTGCCAGCAGTGCCACAGGGCACGAGCAGTACTTC
.	TRBV5-4	TRBJ2-2	.	CASSREGGVNTGELFF	TGTGCCAGCAGTCGTGAGGGTGGGGTGAACACCGGGGAGCTGTTTTTT
many	TRBV7-3	TRBJ1-2	.	CASSPQGNYGYTF	TGTGCCAGCAGCCCGCAGGGAAACTATGGCTACACCTTC
.	TRBV10-1	TRBJ2-3	.	CASSEQYGGYTDTQYF	TGCGCCAGCAGTGAGCAGTATGGCGGATACACAGATACGCAGTATTTT
.	TRBV18	TRBJ1-5	.	CASSPPGGHQPQHF	TGTGCCAGCTCACCACCCGGGGGGCATCAGCCCCAGCATTTT
few	TRBV6-5	TRBJ1-2	.	CASRVRSNYGYTF	TGTGCCAGCAGGGTGAGATCTAACTATGGCTACACCTTC
.	TRBV4-1	TRBJ2-5	TRBD2	CASSPSPAGLQETQYF	TGCGCCAGCAGCCCTAGCCCAGCGGGATTACAAGAGACCCAGTACTTC
.	TRBV7-9	TRBJ2-7	TRBD1	CASSPKTGGYEQYF	TGTGCCAGCAGCCCCAAGACAGGGGGCTACGAGCAGTACTTC
.	TRBV27	TRBJ1-3	.	CASSPMGQATSGNTIYF	TGTGCCAGCAGTCCGATGGGGCAGGCTACCTCTGGAAACACCATATATTTT
.	TRBV6-6	TRBJ2-7	.	CASTVQKEYEQYF	TGTGCCAGCACCGTTCAAAAGGAGTACGAGCAGTACTTC
.	TRBV18	TRBJ2-2	TRBD2	CASHLAGGNTGELFF	TGTGCCAGCCACCTAGCGGGAGGGAACACCGGGGAGCTGTTTTTT
few	TRBV5-1	TRBJ1-1	.	CASSFSQVLNTEAFF	TGCGCCAGCAGCTTCTCACAGGTGCTGAACACTGAAGCTTTCTTT
.	TRBV27	TRBJ2-3	.	CASSSRGGRAYF	TGTGCCAGCAGCTCTCGCGGGGGCCGGGCGTATTTT
few	TRBV10-1	TRBJ1-3	.	CASSHSGNTIYF	TGCGCCAGCAGTCACTCTGGAAACACCATATATTTT
.	TRBV7-9	TRBJ2-5	.	CASSRATVLETQYF	TGTGCCAGCAGCCGAGCAACCGTTTTGGAGACCCAGTACTTC
.	TRBV28	TRBJ1-6	.	CASSLISGGNSPLHF	TGTGCCAGCAGTTTAATTTCGGGGGGAAATTCACCCCTCCACTTT
many	TRBV6-1	TRBJ1-2	TRBD1	CASSADPGQGYGYTF	TGTGCCAGCAGTGCAGACCCAGGACAGGGCTATGGCTACACCTTC
.	TRBV18	TRBJ2-7	.	CASSPPGWNSYEQYF	TGTGCCAGCTCACCCCCAGGGTGGAACTCCTACGAGCAGTACTTC
.	TRBV2	TRBJ2-5	.	CASNGPARPNQETQYF	TGTGCCAGCAACGGCCCGGCCAGGCCAAACCAAGAGACCCAGTACTTC
.	TRBV6-5	TRBJ2-5	.	CASSRQVQETQYF	TGTGCCAGCAGTCGACAGGTACAAGAGACCCAGTACTTC
.	TRBV29-1	TRBJ2-2	.	CSVDPNTGTGELFF	TGCAGCGTTGACCCTAATACAGGGACCGGGGAGCTGTTTTTT
.	TRBV5-1	TRBJ2-7	TRBD2	CASSKSGTSGTYEQYF	TGCGCCAGCAGCAAATCCGGGACTAGCGGTACCTACGAGCAGTACTTC
.	TRBV5-5	TRBJ2-3	.	CASSLVARSTDTQYF	TGTGCCAGCAGCTTGGTGGCGAGGAGCACAGATACGCAGTATTTT